This T cell receptor beta chain was obtained from a study of T-cell memory formation after mild COVID-19. Study-wide background: Largely donor-specific sequence clusters came from a couple of donors.

The J segment lost 1 base and the V segment lost 1 base, leaving 6 bases of the junction unmatched. The CDR3 loop spans 17 amino acids. CDR1 is KGHDR, CDR2 SFDVKD, per germline. TCRdb reprocessed the 5' RACE reads via MiXCR and lists one record per CDR3 protein. Of roughly 560,000 distinct CDR3 sequences detected, roughly 20% appear once; the ten largest clones hold around 13%. The sequence derives from an adult woman who had mild COVID-19 (a few samples of this study predate the infection). Cell type and time point are not known. The chain couples TRBV24-1 to TRBJ2-5; 9 positions agree with TRBD1. Input material: PBMCs or a T cell subset sorted from them (not recorded which). The CDR3 DNA is TGTGCCACCAGTGATTTAAGGGACAGGGACGGCCAAGAGACCCAGTACTTC. Translation gives CATSDLRDRDGQETQYF.